The 13 T cell receptor beta chains below all came from one sample that was sequenced in a study of T cell clonotyping in hematopoietic cell transplantation. TCRdb's table, derived via immunoSEQ multiplex PCR, lists solely in-frame clones and lacks some. The table includes roughly 44,000 clones, roughly 85% detected once. Time point specified: recipient sample about 28 days before transplant, after cytoreduction. The sequencing used peripheral blood mononuclear cells, collected before stem cell transplant. The receptors were gathered from a man aged 60 to 69 with acute myeloid leukemia. Some clones in this sample may be carry-over from other donors' samples.

This clone was observed once. V gene TRBV7-2 combines with J gene TRBJ1-1; no definite D call. The CDR3 loop spans 16 amino acids. V lost 4 bases and J 5 bases, leaving 20 bases between the germline ends. The germline gives CDR1 SGHTA, CDR2 FQGNSA. The CDR3 is CASSSNLWVRGTEAFF. Here the CDR3 DNA reads TGTGCCAGCAGCTCAAACTTATGGGTTAGAGGAACTGAAGCTTTCTTT.

The chain employs TRBV5-5 and TRBJ2-7; D is perhaps TRBD2 (5 bases). The CDR3 totals 14 residues. Germline V CDR1 and CDR2: SGHKS, YYEKEE (reference sequence). V shed 6 bases and J shed 0 bases, with 13 bases lying between them. In DNA, the CDR3 is TGTGCCAGCAACGCGGGTCCTAGCTCCTACGAGCAGTACTTC. Its protein is CASNAGPSSYEQYF.

This clone has only one observation. The chain couples TRBV6-5 to TRBJ1-2; D gene ambiguous. V dropped 2 bases and J dropped 14 bases, with 15 bases sitting between them. Germline loops: CDR1 MNHEY, CDR2 SVGAGI. The CDR3 runs to 12 residues. CDR3 amino acids: CASSYTPGFWTF. For the CDR3, the DNA is TGTGCCAGCAGTTACACCCCGGGGTTCTGGACCTTC.

V and J are TRBV12-5 and TRBJ1-1; TRBD1 agrees at 8 bases. CDR1 is LGHNT, CDR2 FRNRAP, per germline. V was pared by 5 bases and J by 1 base, with 12 bases of the junction left unmatched. This CDR3 has 17 residues. DNA of the CDR3: TGTGCTAGTGGTCGGACCGGACAGGGAGGTCAGAACACTGAAGCTTTCTTT. Translated: CASGRTGQGGQNTEAFF.

This chain connects TRBV9 to TRBJ2-7; 8 nucleotides match TRBD1. In germline, CDR1 is SGDLS, CDR2 YYNGEE. Losses at the gene ends were 4 bases for V and 0 bases for J; bases not matched to a gene: 6. The CDR3 has 15 residues. Written as DNA, the CDR3 is TGTGCCAGCAGCCTCCGGGGACAGGACTCCTACGAGCAGTACTTC. The encoded protein is CASSLRGQDSYEQYF.

The rearrangement joins TRBV19 to TRBJ2-3; no definite D call. This CDR3 has 14 residues. From germline, CDR1 is LNHDA and CDR2 SQIVND (reference sequence). V was clipped by 4 bases and J by 0 bases, with 8 bases between them. The CDR3 nucleotides read TGTGCCAGTAGTAGCGGAGCCAGCACAGATACGCAGTATTTT. Residues: CASSSGASTDTQYF. Full variable domain (rest looked up from reference TRBV19 and TRBJ2-3): DGGITQSPKYLFRKEGQNVTLSCEQNLNHDAMYWYRQDPGQGLRLIYYSQIVNDFQKGDIAEGYSVSREKKESFPLTVTSAQKNPTAFYLCASSSGASTDTQYFGPGTRLTVL.

The chain has TRBV7-2 and TRBJ2-2; TRBD1 matches at 10 bases. Germline V gene data show CDR1 as SGHTA and CDR2 as FQGNSA. The CDR3 has 16 amino acids. V gave up 6 bases and J gave up 5 bases; unmatched junction bases: 9. This CDR3 reads CASRSPGQGFTGELFF. The CDR3 coding sequence is TGTGCCAGCAGGTCCCCGGGACAGGGGTTTACCGGGGAGCTGTTTTTT.

V and J are TRBV4-3 and TRBJ2-7; TRBD2 is a possible D gene (7 bases). The V gene's germline CDR1 is LGHNA and CDR2 YSLEER. This CDR3 spans 17 amino acids. Trimming left V 4 bases short and J 1 base short, with 20 bases between. CDR3 loop: CASSLKWVGGPSYEQYF. CDR3 nucleotide sequence: TGCGCCAGCAGCCTGAAGTGGGTCGGGGGGCCATCCTACGAGCAGTACTTC.

A few counts support this clone. The chain employs TRBV7-2 and TRBJ2-7; D is undetermined. The CDR3 totals 12 residues. V lost 5 bases and J lost 3, with 8 bases in between. Germline assignment: CDR1 SGHTA and CDR2 FQGNSA. CDR3 loop: CASSLQNYEQYF. CDR3 in DNA: TGTGCCAGCAGCCTCCAGAACTACGAGCAGTACTTC.

J is TRBJ2-2 and V is TRBV6-6; possible D gene TRBD1, 5 bases. Deletions cut 0 bases from V and 4 bases from J, with 9 bases between. Germline CDR1 and CDR2: MNHNY and SVGAGI (reference sequence). CDR3 length: 15 residues. The CDR3 loop reads CASSYSQGGTGELFF. The CDR3 coding sequence is TGTGCCAGCAGTTACTCGCAGGGCGGCACCGGGGAGCTGTTTTTT.

The chain joins TRBV9 to TRBJ2-7; D perhaps matches TRBD1 (5 bases). The CDR3 consists of 15 residues. Between the trimmed V and J ends, which lost 4 bases and 2 bases, there was a span of 16 bases. CDR1 and CDR2 from the germline V gene are SGDLS and YYNGEE. CDR3 coding DNA: TGTGCCAGCAGCCCTGATCCCGACAGCCCCTACGAGCAGTACTTC. It is translated as CASSPDPDSPYEQYF. Variable domain in full (rest from reference TRBV9 and TRBJ2-7): DSGVTQTPKHLITATGQRVTLRCSPRSGDLSVYWYQQSLDQGLQFLIQYYNGEERAKGNILERFSAQQFPDLHSELNLSSLELGDSALYFCASSPDPDSPYEQYFGPGTRLTVT.

The rearrangement joins TRBV6-1 to TRBJ1-1; D remains ambiguous. Germline V gene data show CDR1 as MNHNS and CDR2 as SASEGT. The V end lost 2 bases, the J end lost 7 bases, and 8 bases lay between the germline ends. The CDR3 consists of 12 residues. This chain's CDR3 is CASSETRNEAFF. DNA of the CDR3: TGTGCCAGCAGTGAAACGAGGAATGAAGCTTTCTTT.

This clone appeared a single time. This rearrangement joins TRBV30 to TRBJ2-7, with D perhaps TRBD1 or TRBD2 (6 bases each). From germline, CDR1 is GTSNPN and CDR2 SVGIG (reference sequence). This CDR3 has 12 residues. V lost 3 bases, J lost 5 bases, and 11 bases lay in between. CDR3 coding DNA: TGTGCCTGGAGAAGGGGGGACCACGAGCAGTACTTC. Amino acids: CAWRRGDHEQYF.